These 26 T cell receptor beta chains were all obtained from the same sample, sequenced in a study of blood T cell repertoires in COVID-19. Produced via immunoSEQ multiplex PCR; TCRdb's table is partial and in-frame only. The sample consists of 100,000 to 150,000 clones, approximately 74% of them appearing once. Sequenced input: peripheral blood. Receptor source: a man older than 75 with COVID-19, enrolled during active disease.

V and J are TRBV20-1 and TRBJ2-3, with 9 positions matching TRBD2. The V and J ends lost 3 bases and 4 bases, in that order; junction bases with no gene match: 11. Germline V gives CDR1 DFQATT, CDR2 SNEGSKA (reference sequence). The CDR3 totals 16 residues. The CDR3 sequence is CSASASSGSSADTQYF. The CDR3 region has the DNA TGCAGTGCTAGTGCAAGTAGCGGGAGCAGTGCAGATACGCAGTATTTT.

V and J are TRBV3-1 (or the pseudogene TRBV3-2) and TRBJ1-2; D gene unclear. V was cut by 2 bases and J by 1 base, with 8 bases left in between. This CDR3 has 14 amino acids. Per the germline V gene, CDR1 is LGHDT and CDR2 is YNNKEL (reference sequence). CDR3 nucleotides: TGTGCCAGCAGCCAATCAGTCAGTAACTATGGCTACACCTTC. Its protein product is CASSQSVSNYGYTF.

In this sample, this clone turned up once. The rearrangement uses TRBV19 and TRBJ2-5; possibly TRBD1 for D (5 bases). CDR1 and CDR2 (germline): LNHDA, SQIVND (reference sequence). The ends were cut back, 7 bases at V and 3 bases at J, with 12 bases in the middle. The CDR3 is 13 amino acids. The CDR3 nucleotides read TGTGCCAGTATGGCAGGACAAAAAGAGACCCAGTACTTC. Its protein is CASMAGQKETQYF.

The CDR3 protein is CASSLRGKGYNEQFF. The CDR3 DNA reads as TGTGCCAGCAGCTTAAGGGGGAAGGGTTACAATGAGCAGTTCTTC. The rearrangement uses TRBV11-3 and TRBJ2-1; D might be TRBD1 (6 bases). With 2 bases removed from V and 4 bases from J, the gap between germline ends came to 12 bases. There are 15 residues in the CDR3. Germline V lookup: CDR1 SGHNT, CDR2 YENEEA.

This chain links TRBV27 with TRBJ2-7, with a weak D call TRBD2 (6 bases). Trimming left V 5 bases short and J 3 bases short, with 17 bases between. The CDR3 extends over 15 amino acids. Germline CDR1 reads MNHEY; CDR2 reads SMNVEV (reference sequence). The CDR3 nucleotides are TGTGCCAGCAGTCCTGCCCTACTAGCCGGCTACGAGCAGTACTTC. Translating gives CASSPALLAGYEQYF.

The chain recombines TRBV6-5 with TRBJ2-1; 9 nucleotides align to TRBD2. The CDR3 sequence is 15 residues long. V dropped 7 bases and J dropped 5; count of bases not matched to a gene: 9. Looked up from germline, CDR1 is MNHEY and CDR2 is SVGAGI. The CDR3 loop is CASMAGGPQHNEQFF. The CDR3 DNA follows: TGTGCCAGCATGGCGGGAGGGCCTCAACACAATGAGCAGTTCTTC.

Only one count was recorded for this clone. The chain carries TRBV6-6 and TRBJ1-1, with 8 bases identical to TRBD1. Germline CDR1 MNHNY, CDR2 SVGAGI (reference sequence). V dropped 5 bases and J dropped 1; count of bases not matched to a gene: 6. This CDR3 comprises 15 residues. CDR3 DNA sequence: TGTGCCAGCAGTGACGCACAGGGGGGGAACACTGAAGCTTTCTTT. As protein: CASSDAQGGNTEAFF.

This clone was observed a single time. The V call is TRBV7-2, the J call TRBJ2-3; tentative D call: TRBD2 (6 bases). Deletions cut 4 bases from V and 5 bases from J, with 10 bases between. Germline V gene lookup returns CDR1 SGHTA and CDR2 FQGNSA. This CDR3 region has 13 residues. The CDR3 loop is CASSSGTVDTQYF. CDR3 in DNA: TGTGCCAGCAGCTCCGGGACTGTAGATACGCAGTATTTT.

The table lists this clone with a few counts. CDR3 nucleotide sequence: TGTGCCAGTTATAAATCCCCAGGAAAACTGTTTTTT. Its translation: CASYKSPGKLFF. The rearrangement uses TRBV19 and TRBJ1-4; D remains ambiguous. CDR1 and CDR2 from the germline V gene are LNHDA and SQIVND (reference sequence). V shed 8 bases and J shed 10 bases, with 14 bases lying between them. The CDR3 has 12 residues.

This clone was picked up a small number of times. CDR3 coding DNA: TGTGCCAGCAGTACTGGACACTACCAAGAGACCCAGTACTTC. It translates to CASSTGHYQETQYF. V and J are TRBV6-5 and TRBJ2-5, with a tentative D call TRBD1 (5 bases). The CDR3 is 14 residues long. V was cut by 5 bases and J by 0 bases, with 10 bases left in between. CDR1 is MNHEY, CDR2 SVGAGI, per germline.

The sample holds a few counts of this clone. In DNA form, the CDR3 reads TGTGCCAGCTCCGTCATCGGTGGCTACACCTTC. Encoded protein: CASSVIGGYTF. The J gene is TRBJ1-2, the V gene TRBV18; D remains ambiguous. Germline V lookup: CDR1 KGHSH, CDR2 LQKENI. The V and J ends lost 6 bases and 7 bases respectively, with 9 bases between them. This CDR3 region has 11 residues. The full variable domain, its missing parts supplied by reference TRBV18 and TRBJ1-2, is NAGVMQNPRHLVRRRGQEARLRCSPMKGHSHVYWYRQLPEEGLKFMVYLQKENIIDESGMPKERFSAEFPKEGPSILRIQQVVRGDSAAYFCASSVIGGYTFGSGTRLTVV.

Remarks on this clone: Other DNA sequences in the same sample also yield this CDR3. The CDR3 protein is CATTTEPHTEAFF. CDR3 nucleotide sequence: TGTGCCACCACGACGGAGCCGCACACTGAAGCTTTCTTT. The V gene is TRBV10-3, the J gene TRBJ1-1, with D uncertain. CDR1 is ENHRY and CDR2 is SYGVKD in the germline V gene. The V and J ends lost 10 bases and 3 bases respectively, with 15 bases between them. This CDR3 contains 13 residues.

This chain links TRBV2 with TRBJ2-1; 8 nucleotides match TRBD2. The ends lost 1 base at V and 4 bases at J; junction bases unmatched: 9. CDR1 and CDR2 from the germline V gene are SNHLY and FYNNEI. CDR3 length: 17 residues. The CDR3 DNA follows: TGTGCCAGCAGTGAAGGTTCAGGGACTAGTTCGTACAATGAGCAGTTCTTC. Protein sequence: CASSEGSGTSSYNEQFF.

This clone has a count of ten or more. The CDR3, as DNA: TGTGCCAGTCACTCAGGGTACTCCTACAATGAGCAGTTCTTC. Its translation is CASHSGYSYNEQFF. The chain recombines TRBV19 with TRBJ2-1; tentative D call: TRBD1 (5 bases). This CDR3 region has 14 residues. Trimming shortened V by 8 bases and J by 0 bases, and 11 bases separated the two germline ends. The germline V gene has CDR1 LNHDA and CDR2 SQIVND (reference sequence).

The chain couples TRBV28 to TRBJ1-5, with D perhaps TRBD1 (6 bases). V was clipped by 6 bases and J by 5 bases, with 11 bases between them. The CDR3 contains 13 residues. The V gene's germline CDR1 is MDHEN and CDR2 SYDVKM. The CDR3 loop reads CASRWGGDQPQHF. In DNA, the CDR3 is TGTGCCAGCAGGTGGGGGGGCGATCAGCCCCAGCATTTT.

The chain recombines TRBV27 with TRBJ1-2, with TRBD1 identical over 7 bases. Germline V CDR1 and CDR2: MNHEY, SMNVEV (reference sequence). V shed 3 bases and J 14 bases; nucleotides not matched to a gene: 12. The CDR3 loop spans 13 amino acids. The CDR3 sequence is CASSFSSFQQGTF. CDR3 DNA sequence: TGTGCCAGCAGTTTCTCGTCGTTTCAACAGGGGACCTTC.

The chain links TRBV7-2 to TRBJ1-5; 7 bases match TRBD1. The V gene's germline CDR1 is SGHTA and CDR2 FQGNSA. CDR3 length: 15 residues. J lost 5 bases, V lost 1 base, and 5 bases had no gene match. The CDR3 loop is CASSLDGQEYQPQHF. The CDR3 DNA reads as TGTGCCAGCAGCTTAGACGGACAGGAATATCAGCCCCAGCATTTT.

This clone was counted a single time. The V call is TRBV19, the J call TRBJ1-5; 8 nucleotides align to TRBD1. CDR3 length: 15 amino acids. The ends lost 4 bases at V and 5 bases at J; junction bases unmatched: 7. Germline V gene sequence: CDR1 LNHDA, CDR2 SQIVND (reference sequence). Written as DNA, the CDR3 is TGTGCCAGTAGTACCCGGACAGGGTATGATCAGCCCCAGCATTTT. Its translation: CASSTRTGYDQPQHF.

This clone was seen more than once but under ten times. J is TRBJ1-2 and V is TRBV5-1, with TRBD1 identical over 8 bases. The trim removed 0 bases at V and 5 bases at J, leaving 6 bases unmatched. The CDR3 consists of 15 residues. Germline CDR1 SGHRS, CDR2 YFSETQ. In nucleotides, the CDR3 is TGCGCCAGCAGCTTGGGCATCGGGACAGGATATGGCTACACCTTC. Translation: CASSLGIGTGYGYTF.

The rearrangement links TRBV13 to TRBJ2-2; D unresolved. CDR1 and CDR2 from the germline V gene are PRHDT and FYEKMQ (reference sequence). The germline V and J ends were trimmed by 4 bases and 4 bases, with 10 bases remaining between them. The CDR3 runs 14 residues. Here the CDR3 reads CASSSGAITGELFF. CDR3 sequence (DNA): TGTGCCAGCAGCTCGGGTGCGATCACCGGGGAGCTGTTTTTT.

The chain recombines TRBV6-5 with TRBJ2-1, with 8 bases that match TRBD2. CDR3 length equals 15 residues. With V trimmed by 1 base and J by 9 bases, 8 bases remained unmatched. CDR1 and CDR2 from the germline V gene are MNHEY and SVGAGI. The CDR3 nucleotides read TGTGCCAGCAGTTACTTCGGGGGGGAGGGGAGTGAGCAGTTCTTC. It encodes CASSYFGGEGSEQFF.

The chain has TRBV4-1 and TRBJ2-3; 13 bases agree with TRBD2. This CDR3 is built from 15 residues. J was trimmed by 5 bases and V by 1 base; bases with no gene match: 0. CDR1 is MGHRA, CDR2 YSYEKL, per germline. This CDR3 is CASSQGTSGRDTQYF. The DNA of the CDR3 is TGCGCCAGCAGCCAAGGGACTAGCGGGAGAGATACGCAGTATTTT.

V is TRBV20-1 and J is TRBJ2-1; possibly TRBD2 for D (6 bases). Trimming took 3 bases from V and 1 from J, leaving 16 bases between them. Germline values: CDR1 DFQATT, CDR2 SNEGSKA (reference sequence). The CDR3 totals 16 residues. DNA of the CDR3: TGCAGTGCTAGTCCTGTGGGCGGGATTTCCTACAATGAGCAGTTCTTC. It yields the protein CSASPVGGISYNEQFF.

This sequence joins TRBV9 and TRBJ2-1; 12 positions match TRBD2. The CDR3 is 19 residues long. The germline gives CDR1 SGDLS, CDR2 YYNGEE. J lost 1 base, V lost 2 bases, and 10 bases had no gene match. The CDR3 reads CASSVQLAGGPLSYNEQFF. The CDR3 coding sequence is TGTGCCAGCAGCGTCCAACTAGCGGGAGGCCCTCTTTCCTACAATGAGCAGTTCTTC.

This clone was observed many times. The rearrangement joins TRBV19 to TRBJ2-1, with TRBD2 as a possible D gene (6 bases). The germline V gene has CDR1 LNHDA and CDR2 SQIVND (reference sequence). The CDR3 length is 15 residues. With 2 bases removed from V and 3 bases from J, the gap between germline ends came to 11 bases. This CDR3 reads CASSIWGESYNEQFF. CDR3 in DNA: TGTGCCAGTAGTATATGGGGGGAGAGCTACAATGAGCAGTTCTTC.

V usage is TRBV27 and J usage is TRBJ2-1; D might be TRBD2 (6 bases). The V gene's germline CDR1 is MNHEY and CDR2 SMNVEV (reference sequence). V was cut by 5 bases and J by 14 bases, with 16 bases left in between. The CDR3 consists of 12 residues. CDR3 DNA sequence: TGTGCCAGCAGTCCCGTGGGACTTGGGGAGTTCTTC. It specifies CASSPVGLGEFF.